The 14 T cell receptor beta chains below come from one sample, sequenced in a study of cytomegalovirus exposure and HLA in healthy donors. The PCR made use of 60 Vbeta and 13 Jbeta primers. Profiling relied on immunoSEQ multiplex PCR, and the TCRdb table lists in-frame clones only, not all of them. The repertoire holds 80,000 or so clones, with roughly 65% as singletons. Source material: PBMCs. These receptors came from a male donor in good health and CMV-seropositive.

The chain recombines TRBV4-2 with TRBJ2-1; 7 nucleotides match TRBD2. The CDR3 contains 17 residues. Germline V gives CDR1 LGHNA, CDR2 YNFKEQ. Trimming took 3 bases from V and 7 from J; bases not matched to a gene: 15. The CDR3: CASSHPPRGGVQNEQFF. CDR3 DNA sequence: TGTGCCAGCAGCCACCCACCCCGCGGGGGAGTCCAAAATGAGCAGTTCTTC.

The gene calls are TRBV18 and TRBJ2-7; tentative D call: TRBD1 (5 bases). The CDR3 spans 14 residues. V gave up 0 bases and J gave up 5 bases, with 11 bases separating them. Per germline, CDR1 KGHSH and CDR2 LQKENI. CDR3 nucleotides: TGTGCCAGCTCACCACCGCAGGGCCCCCACGAGCAGTACTTC. Protein product: CASSPPQGPHEQYF.

This clone was seen once. This chain connects TRBV6-6 to TRBJ2-5; 9 bases match TRBD1. There are 15 residues in the CDR3. The germline gives CDR1 MNHNY, CDR2 SVGAGI (reference sequence). V trimming: 0 bases; J trimming: 7 bases; junction bases outside the gene matches: 6. In nucleotides, the CDR3 is TGTGCCAGCAGTTACTCGGGACAGGGAGGCGGGACCCAGTACTTC. This sequence encodes CASSYSGQGGGTQYF.

The chain is built from TRBV9 and TRBJ2-5, with a possible D match to TRBD2 (5 bases). The V end was cut by 0 bases, the J end by 1 base, with 10 bases between. The germline V gene encodes CDR1 SGDLS and CDR2 YYNGEE. The CDR3 is 15 amino acids. The CDR3 reads CASSVGWGAQETQYF. The CDR3 bases are TGTGCCAGCAGCGTAGGATGGGGAGCCCAAGAGACCCAGTACTTC. Full variable domain (outside the CDR3, taken from reference TRBV9 and TRBJ2-5): DSGVTQTPKHLITATGQRVTLRCSPRSGDLSVYWYQQSLDQGLQFLIQYYNGEERAKGNILERFSAQQFPDLHSELNLSSLELGDSALYFCASSVGWGAQETQYFGPGTRLLVL.

This chain connects TRBV28 to TRBJ1-1, with 7 bases identical to TRBD1. Germline lookup yields CDR1 MDHEN and CDR2 SYDVKM. The V and J ends lost 5 bases and 4 bases, in that order; junction bases with no gene match: 7. CDR3 size: 14 residues. CDR3 sequence (DNA): TGTGCCAGCAGTCAAGACAGGGTGGGCACTGAAGCTTTCTTT. It yields the protein CASSQDRVGTEAFF.

V and J are TRBV7-9 and TRBJ1-2, with D perhaps matching TRBD1 (6 bases). The ends were cut back, 9 bases at V and 4 bases at J, with 24 bases in the middle. Germline assignment: CDR1 SEHNR and CDR2 FQNEAQ (reference sequence). This CDR3 spans 16 amino acids. The CDR3 spells CASAGRLDSLLYGYTF. CDR3 DNA: TGTGCCAGTGCGGGTAGATTGGACAGCTTACTCTATGGCTACACCTTC.

This clone appeared a single time. The chain links TRBV7-8 to TRBJ2-7, with TRBD1 identical over 7 bases. Germline lookup yields CDR1 SGHVS and CDR2 FQNEAQ. V was clipped by 8 bases and J by 0 bases; unmatched bases: 4. The CDR3 runs 13 residues. CDR3 nucleotide sequence: TGTGCCAGCGGTAGGGGGCTCTCCTACGAGCAGTACTTC. This translates into CASGRGLSYEQYF.

The chain links TRBV6-4 to TRBJ1-1, with 9 bases fitting TRBD1. The CDR3 has 19 residues. Germline trimming cut 4 bases from V and 1 base from J; bases unmatched to any gene: 16. CDR1 is MRHNA, CDR2 SNTAGT, per germline. CDR3 loop: CASSVPSRDREPSNTEAFF. For the CDR3, the DNA is TGTGCCAGCAGTGTCCCATCCCGGGACAGGGAGCCCTCGAACACTGAAGCTTTCTTT.

The V gene is TRBV5-8, the J gene TRBJ2-7; a weak D match, TRBD2 (6 bases). The CDR3 loop spans 15 amino acids. Germline CDR1 is SGHTS and CDR2 is YDEGEE. Deletions cut 3 bases from V and 0 bases from J, with 13 bases between. The chain's CDR3 is CASSWGLPSSYEQYF. The CDR3 DNA sequence: TGTGCCAGCAGCTGGGGACTGCCATCCTCCTACGAGCAGTACTTC.

This sequence joins TRBV5-5 and TRBJ2-5; 7 nucleotides line up with TRBD1. CDR3 length: 14 residues. Germline CDR1 reads SGHKS; CDR2 reads YYEKEE (reference sequence). V shed 0 bases and J 5 bases; nucleotides not matched to a gene: 4. The DNA for the CDR3 is TGTGCCAGCAGCTTGGAGGGGGCGCGGGAGACCCAGTACTTC. It specifies CASSLEGARETQYF.

V is TRBV4-3 and J is TRBJ2-1, with TRBD2 as a possible D gene (6 bases). The germline V gene has CDR1 LGHNA and CDR2 YSLEER. This CDR3 comprises 16 residues. V lost 2 bases, J lost 9 bases, and 20 bases lay in between. CDR3 sequence: CASSQPAGFIRSEQFF. DNA for the CDR3: TGCGCCAGCAGCCAACCCGCGGGGTTTATCAGGAGTGAGCAGTTCTTC.

This clone has a handful of counts. The rearrangement uses TRBV6-5 and TRBJ1-1; D possibly corresponds to TRBD1 (6 bases). The germline CDR1 and CDR2 sequences are MNHEY and SVGAGI. V was pared by 7 bases and J by 4 bases, with 16 bases between. The CDR3 is 14 amino acids. CDR3 region: CASTLQGMGTEAFF. The CDR3 DNA is TGTGCCAGCACTTTACAGGGAATGGGCACTGAAGCTTTCTTT.

The V and J genes are TRBV20-1 and TRBJ1-2, with D unresolved. The CDR3 consists of 11 residues. Germline V gene data show CDR1 as DFQATT and CDR2 as SNEGSKA (reference sequence). Trimming shortened V by 3 bases and J by 5 bases, and 7 bases separated the two germline ends. CDR3 amino acids: CSASLVYGYTF. The DNA for the CDR3 is TGCAGTGCTAGTTTAGTTTATGGCTACACCTTC.

The CDR3 DNA reads TGCGCCAGCAGCTGGACTAGCGGGGGGGCCAGTACAGATACGCAGTATTTT. Protein product: CASSWTSGGASTDTQYF. This sequence joins TRBV5-1 and TRBJ2-3, with 15 bases lining up with TRBD2. V lost 3 bases and J lost 3; bases outside the gene matches: 5. The CDR3 consists of 17 residues. CDR1 is SGHRS, CDR2 YFSETQ, per germline. The variable domain in full, completed from reference TRBV5-1 and TRBJ2-3, reads KAGVTQTPRYLIKTRGQQVTLSCSPISGHRSVSWYQQTPGQGLQFLFEYFSETQRNKGNFPGRFSGRQFSNSRSEMNVSTLELGDSALYLCASSWTSGGASTDTQYFGPGTRLTVL.